The next 28 T cell receptor beta chains were all read from a single sample in a study of blood T cells in healthy people across ages. Primers used in a second PCR of about 6 to 11 cycles were a sample-barcoded 5' primer and a J-beta primer mix. Each CDR3 protein gets one entry after TCRdb re-called the 5' RACE reads with MiXCR. Of approximately 1.5 million distinct CDR3 sequences in the sample, around 40% were seen once. The sequenced material came from blood. These receptors were taken from a woman aged 18-35 years in good health.

The V and J genes are TRBV6-6 and TRBJ2-7, with D tentatively TRBD1 (6 bases). V was pared by 2 bases and J by 5 bases, with 13 bases between. The CDR3 is made up of 14 amino acids. Germline V gene sequence: CDR1 MNHNY, CDR2 SVGAGI (reference sequence). CDR3 protein: CASSYTQGRDEQYF. The CDR3 DNA reads as TGTGCCAGCAGTTACACCCAGGGGCGGGACGAGCAGTACTTC.

The sample holds a few counts of this clonotype. The chain couples TRBV12-3 or TRBV12-4 to TRBJ1-5, with D perhaps TRBD1 (6 bases). The CDR3 is 15 amino acids. V lost 7 bases and J lost 7, with 20 bases in between. The CDR3, as DNA: TGTGCCAGCACCCAGGGGTCAGGGGCTTACCAGCCCCAGCATTTT. This gives the protein CASTQGSGAYQPQHF.

There are a few counts of this clonotype. The chain has TRBV7-9 and TRBJ1-2; TRBD1 agrees at 7 bases. Germline V gives CDR1 SEHNR, CDR2 FQNEAQ (reference sequence). CDR3 size: 16 residues. J was trimmed by 0 bases and V by 6 bases; bases with no gene match: 10. The DNA for the CDR3 is TGTGCCAGCAGTCCGCCCGGGACAGAAGCTAACTATGGCTACACCTTC. Protein: CASSPPGTEANYGYTF.

The chain combines TRBV6-2 or TRBV6-3 with TRBJ2-4; 7 bases fit TRBD1. This CDR3 contains 15 residues. CDR1 is MNHEY and CDR2 is SVGEGT in the germline V gene. V trimming: 5 bases; J trimming: 0 bases; junction bases outside the gene matches: 4. In DNA, the CDR3 is TGTGCCAGCAGTGCCACAGGGGTAGCCAAAAACATTCAGTACTTC. Encoded protein: CASSATGVAKNIQYF.

The chain employs TRBV6-1 and TRBJ2-5; 7 bases align to TRBD1. The ends lost 4 bases at V and 4 bases at J; junction bases unmatched: 3. CDR3 length: 13 amino acids. Germline CDR1 MNHNS, CDR2 SASEGT. CDR3 sequence reads: CASSVTGVETQYF. CDR3 nucleotides: TGTGCCAGCAGTGTTACAGGGGTAGAGACCCAGTACTTC.

The rearrangement uses TRBV29-1 and TRBJ1-2; 8 nucleotides align to TRBD1. With 7 bases clipped from V and 5 bases from J, the junction kept 9 bases outside the gene matches. CDR3 length: 13 amino acids. Germline V gives CDR1 SQVTM, CDR2 ANQGSEA. The CDR3 here is CSAARTGTYGYTF. The DNA of the CDR3 is TGCAGCGCCGCCAGGACAGGGACATATGGCTACACCTTC. Full variable domain (remainder filled in from reference TRBV29-1 and TRBJ1-2): SAVISQKPSRDICQRGTSLTIQCQVDSQVTMMFWYRQQPGQSLTLIATANQGSEATYESGFVIDKFPISRPNLTFSTLTVSNMSPEDSSIYLCSAARTGTYGYTFGSGTRLTVV.

Notes on this clonotype: A much larger clone lies a single base off, so this may be a read error. The chain is built from TRBV10-3 and TRBJ2-1; D is undetermined. The J call may be mistaken, given a closer DNA end match to TRBJ2-7. CDR1 and CDR2 from the germline V gene are ENHRY and SYGVKD. There are 13 residues in the CDR3. CDR3 amino acids: CAIAASSYNEQYF. The DNA of the CDR3 is TGTGCCATCGCAGCGAGCTCCTACAATGAGCAGTACTTC.

V is TRBV29-1 and J is TRBJ2-7, with 7 positions matching TRBD1. Per germline, CDR1 SQVTM and CDR2 ANQGSEA. The J segment lost 2 bases and the V segment lost 6 bases, leaving 7 bases of the junction unmatched. The CDR3 has 13 amino acids. CDR3 amino acids: CSVLTGITYEQYF. The CDR3 DNA is TGCAGCGTCCTGACAGGGATAACCTACGAGCAGTACTTC.

The rearrangement uses TRBV6-2 or TRBV6-3 and TRBJ2-1, with 7 nucleotides matching TRBD2. The V gene end was trimmed by 5 bases and the J gene end by 7 bases; junction bases not matched to a gene: 8. Germline V lookup: CDR1 MNHEY, CDR2 SVGEGT. The CDR3 contains 14 residues. The CDR3 coding sequence is TGTGCCAGCAGTCTCCAGGGACTACAAAATGAGCAGTTCTTC. The encoded protein is CASSLQGLQNEQFF.

This chain connects TRBV7-2 to TRBJ2-7; D is ambiguous. CDR1 is SGHTA, CDR2 FQGNSA, per germline. Trimming cost V 5 bases and J 5 bases, with 10 bases left between them. This CDR3 is 12 amino acids long. The CDR3 DNA reads TGTGCCAGCAGCCAGACCCGGAACGAGCAGTACTTC. Residues: CASSQTRNEQYF.

The chain employs TRBV20-1 and TRBJ1-6; 12 bases match TRBD1. The CDR3 totals 15 residues. V was pared by 6 bases and J by 7 bases, with 7 bases of the junction left unmatched. CDR1 and CDR2 (germline): DFQATT, SNEGSKA (reference sequence). CDR3 in DNA: TGCAGTGCAACTCGGGACAGGGGGCGGAATTCACCCCTCCACTTT. This translates into CSATRDRGRNSPLHF.

This clonotype was seen a handful of times. A much larger clone sits a single nucleotide away, making a read error possible. This chain joins TRBV29-1 and TRBJ2-7; no definite D call. Trimming stripped 0 bases from V and 7 bases from J, with 19 bases between. Germline V gene lookup returns CDR1 SQVTM and CDR2 ANQGSEA. The CDR3 has 15 amino acids. The CDR3 sequence: CSVEDRRAINNEQYF. The CDR3 nucleotides read TGCAGCGTTGAAGACAGACGAGCGATAAACAATGAGCAGTACTTC.

This clonotype showed up just a few times. The rearrangement joins TRBV12-3 or TRBV12-4 to TRBJ1-2; D not certain. The ends were cut back, 2 bases at V and 8 bases at J, with 12 bases in the middle. This CDR3 has 13 amino acids. The DNA for the CDR3 is TGTGCCAGCAGTTTATCATCAGTTAGCGGCTACACCTTC. It yields the protein CASSLSSVSGYTF.

This clonotype was detected a few times. The chain is built from TRBV9 and TRBJ2-7; D is unclear. V gave up 2 bases and J gave up 2 bases, with 8 bases separating them. Germline CDR1 SGDLS, CDR2 YYNGEE. CDR3 size: 13 residues. The CDR3 sequence is CASSVGNTYEQYF. CDR3 DNA: TGTGCCAGCAGCGTGGGAAATACCTACGAGCAGTACTTC.

CDR3 sequence: CASSKASPRGNTEAFF. The CDR3 bases are TGTGCCAGCAGCAAAGCCTCTCCCCGGGGAAACACTGAAGCTTTCTTT. The rearrangement uses TRBV21-1 and TRBJ1-1; the table names TRBD1, a call not compared with the DNA. TRBV21-1 is flagged as a pseudogene. The CDR3 is 16 residues long.

This clonotype has only a few counts. This rearrangement joins TRBV11-2 to TRBJ1-2, with D maybe TRBD1 (6 bases). This CDR3 is built from 15 residues. The germline V gene encodes CDR1 SGHAT and CDR2 FQNNGV. The germline V and J ends were trimmed by 5 bases and 3 bases, with 16 bases remaining between them. DNA for the CDR3: TGTGCCAGCAGCATGTTACAGGGTAGGCACTATGGCTACACCTTC. Protein product: CASSMLQGRHYGYTF.

This clonotype was detected only a few times. This chain joins TRBV18 and TRBJ2-1, with D uncertain. The germline CDR1 and CDR2 sequences are KGHSH and LQKENI. The CDR3 runs to 14 residues. V lost 1 base, J lost 3 bases, and 7 bases lay in between. The CDR3 reads CASSPRAGYNEQFF. For the CDR3, the DNA is TGTGCCAGCTCACCACGGGCAGGCTACAATGAGCAGTTCTTC.

The chain has TRBV12-3 or TRBV12-4 and TRBJ2-3, with D possibly matching TRBD2 (5 bases). The CDR3 runs to 14 residues. Trimming stripped 6 bases from V and 0 bases from J, with 10 bases between. As DNA, the CDR3 is TGTGCCAGCAGGATTAGCGCCAGCACAGATACGCAGTATTTT. It specifies CASRISASTDTQYF.

The chain links TRBV24-1 to TRBJ2-1; D may correspond to TRBD1 or TRBD2 (5 bases each). The ends were cut back, 2 bases at V and 13 bases at J, with 17 bases in the middle. Germline CDR1 and CDR2: KGHDR and SFDVKD. The CDR3 is 14 residues long. The CDR3, as DNA: TGTGCCACCAGTGATTCGGGGACGGTGGAGGCCCAGTTCTTC. Amino acids: CATSDSGTVEAQFF.

V gene TRBV6-1 combines with J gene TRBJ2-3, with 9 bases matching TRBD2. The CDR3 has 15 amino acids. Germline CDR1 is MNHNS and CDR2 is SASEGT. V lost 5 bases and J lost 4; bases outside the gene matches: 7. The CDR3 nucleotides are TGTGCCAGCAGTAAAAGCAGCGGGGGGTCAGATACGCAGTATTTT. This sequence encodes CASSKSSGGSDTQYF.

This clonotype was counted only a few times. V usage is TRBV4-3 and J usage is TRBJ2-6; D remains unclear. Trimming shortened V by 1 base and J by 3 bases, and 10 bases separated the two germline ends. Germline lookup yields CDR1 LGHNA and CDR2 YSLEER. This CDR3 region has 16 residues. Here the CDR3 reads CASSQGLSFGANVLTF. CDR3 DNA: TGCGCCAGCAGCCAAGGTCTCTCGTTTGGGGCCAACGTCCTGACTTTC.

This clonotype was observed a handful of times. The chain employs TRBV7-9 and TRBJ2-3, with D maybe TRBD1 (5 bases). CDR1 is SEHNR, CDR2 FQNEAQ, per germline (reference sequence). Between the trimmed V and J ends, which lost 7 bases and 6 bases, there was a span of 14 bases. This CDR3 has 13 amino acids. The CDR3 is CASMGYAGDTQYF. The CDR3 region has the DNA TGTGCCAGCATGGGATACGCAGGGGATACGCAGTATTTT.

This rearrangement joins TRBV3-1 to TRBJ1-3, with D possibly being TRBD1 (6 bases). The CDR3 runs to 15 residues. Germline CDR1 is LGHDT and CDR2 is YNNKEL (reference sequence). The V end was cut by 3 bases, the J end by 4 bases, with 13 bases between. CDR3 DNA sequence: TGTGCCAGCAGCCAGAATACAGGGTTCGGAAACACCATATATTTT. Residues: CASSQNTGFGNTIYF.

CDR3 sequence: CASSSDSLTEAFF. The CDR3 region has the DNA TGTGCCAGCAGCTCCGACAGCCTCACTGAAGCTTTCTTT. The V call is TRBV7-2, the J call TRBJ1-1; D may be TRBD1 (5 bases). CDR1 and CDR2 from the germline V gene are SGHTA and FQGNSA. Trimming stripped 4 bases from V and 4 bases from J, with 10 bases between. The CDR3 length is 13 residues.

This clonotype was counted only a few times. The chain combines TRBV20-1 with TRBJ1-1; D is perhaps TRBD1 (6 bases). Germline V gene data show CDR1 as DFQATT and CDR2 as SNEGSKA (reference sequence). V lost 4 bases, J lost 10 bases, and 13 bases lay in between. The CDR3 loop spans 11 amino acids. The CDR3 loop is CSATQGDLAFF. In DNA form, the CDR3 reads TGCAGTGCTACACAGGGTGATTTAGCTTTCTTT.

This chain links TRBV6-1 with TRBJ1-1, with 7 nucleotides matching TRBD1. The trim removed 2 bases at V and 7 bases at J, leaving 10 bases unmatched. Germline lookup yields CDR1 MNHNS and CDR2 SASEGT. The CDR3 has 15 residues. CDR3 coding DNA: TGTGCCAGCAGTGAATTGGCAGGGGGGATGGATGAAGCTTTCTTT. Translating it yields CASSELAGGMDEAFF.

The rearrangement links TRBV28 to TRBJ1-2; D is possibly TRBD1 (5 bases). Germline lookup yields CDR1 MDHEN and CDR2 SYDVKM. Trimming took off 5 bases at V and 2 bases at J, with 12 bases between the two ends. The CDR3 consists of 14 residues. The CDR3 reads CASSGPGRNYGYTF. The CDR3 DNA follows: TGTGCCAGCAGTGGACCGGGACGAAACTATGGCTACACCTTC.

The chain joins TRBV21-1 to TRBJ1-1. TRBV21-1 is noted as a pseudogene. CDR3 length: 21 residues. CDR3 DNA sequence: TGTGCCAGCAGCAAATCCCCTTCATCATCCGGGCCTGGAAGGATGAACACTGAAGCTTTCTTT. This encodes CASSKSPSSSGPGRMNTEAFF.